Listed below are T cell receptor beta chains from one sample, sequenced in a study of T-cell reconstitution after alpha-beta-depleted transplantation in children. TCRdb independently ran MiXCR on the PCR reads; one entry per CDR3 protein. Of about 300,000 distinct CDR3 sequences listed, 10% were seen once; the top ten hold less than 9%. The source was PBMCs, collected before TCRalphabeta/CD19-depleted stem cell transplant. The receptors were gathered from a boy under two years old with acute myeloid leukemia, due to receive a stem cell transplant. The CDR3 runs from the conserved cysteine through the conserved F or W. A D gene is named only where the DNA matches it firmly. Not all rows give a size; the values are once, few, many and, for expanded clones, a class.

TRBJ2-7,TRBD1,NA,TRBV12-3/TRBV12-4,CASSRDRGLRIYEQYF,TGTGCCAGCAGCCGGGACAGGGGTCTACGAATCTACGAGCAGTACTTC
TRBJ2-2,TRBD2,NA,TRBV5-5,CASSGTSGSLPGELLF,TGTGCCAGCAGTGGGACTAGCGGGAGTTTACCCGGGGAGCTGCTTTTT
TRBJ2-7,NA,NA,TRBV18,CASSSFQGRWEQYF,TGTGCCAGCTCATCTTTTCAGGGGCGCTGGGAGCAGTACTTC
TRBJ2-3,NA,few,TRBV5-1,CASSSRLGARGTDTQYF,TGCGCCAGCAGCTCCCGTTTGGGGGCGCGAGGCACAGATACGCAGTATTTT
TRBJ2-3,TRBD1,many,TRBV5-1,CASSWGTVSTDTQYF,TGCGCCAGCAGCTGGGGGACAGTTAGCACAGATACGCAGTATTTT
TRBJ2-2,TRBD2,few,TRBV20-1,CSARGSGIDTGELFF,TGCAGTGCTAGAGGGAGCGGGATAGACACCGGGGAGCTGTTTTTT
TRBJ2-2,NA,many,TRBV18,CASSPHGELFF,TGTGCCAGCTCACCACACGGGGAGCTGTTTTTT
TRBJ2-7,TRBD1,many,TRBV10-3,CAISEPGQGAYEQYF,TGTGCCATCAGTGAGCCGGGACAGGGGGCCTACGAGCAGTACTTC
TRBJ2-2,NA,NA,TRBV19,CASSTLFPLTGRSGELFF,TGTGCCAGTAGTACCCTCTTCCCCTTGACAGGTCGGTCCGGGGAGCTGTTTTTT
TRBJ2-1,TRBD1,many,TRBV28,CASKTLGTGVRHEQFF,TGTGCCAGCAAGACCCTCGGAACAGGGGTTCGTCATGAGCAGTTCTTC
TRBJ2-5,NA,NA,TRBV7-2,CASSLVSLPQETQYF,TGTGCCAGCAGCTTAGTAAGCCTCCCACAAGAGACCCAGTACTTC
TRBJ2-3,TRBD2,many,TRBV29-1,CSVEAPSGAMDTQYF,TGCAGCGTTGAAGCTCCTAGCGGGGCCATGGATACGCAGTATTTT
TRBJ2-3,TRBD2,NA,TRBV29-1,CSVWTSGTDTQYF,TGCAGCGTCTGGACTAGCGGCACAGATACGCAGTATTTT
TRBJ1-2,NA,many,TRBV29-1,CSSLAGNGYTF,TGCAGCTCCCTAGCGGGGAATGGCTACACCTTC
TRBJ2-7,TRBD2,many,TRBV6-1,CASSEQREIYEQYF,TGTGCCAGCAGTGAACAGCGGGAGATCTACGAGCAGTACTTC
TRBJ2-7,TRBD2,NA,TRBV5-5,CASSLFRPGVAGGEQYF,TGTGCCAGCAGCTTGTTCCGACCGGGAGTAGCGGGAGGCGAGCAGTACTTC
TRBJ1-1,TRBD1,NA,TRBV5-4,CASSARTGGTEAFF,TGTGCCAGCAGCGCGCGAACAGGGGGCACTGAAGCTTTCTTT
TRBJ2-3,TRBD2,NA,TRBV7-6,CASSPLGLAGVSHTQYF,TGTGCCAGCAGCCCCCTGGGACTAGCGGGAGTGTCACATACGCAGTATTTT
TRBJ2-3,TRBD2,many,TRBV5-4,CASRLLAGGTYTQYF,TGTGCCAGCAGATTACTAGCGGGAGGCACATATACGCAGTATTTT
TRBJ2-7,NA,many,TRBV25-1,CASSEYGGEGYEQYF,TGTGCCAGCAGTGAATACGGGGGAGAGGGGTACGAGCAGTACTTC
TRBJ1-6,NA,many,TRBV28,CASSSSHRGPYNSPLHF,TGTGCCAGCAGTTCTTCACACCGGGGTCCTTATAATTCACCCCTCCACTTT
TRBJ2-5,TRBD2,few,TRBV20-1,CSARRGSLVGETQYF,TGCAGTGCGCGCCGCGGGAGCCTCGTAGGAGAGACCCAGTACTTC
TRBJ2-7,TRBD1,many,TRBV25-1,CASSESDRPTYEQYF,TGTGCCAGCAGTGAATCGGACAGGCCTACCTACGAGCAGTACTTC
TRBJ2-3,NA,many,TRBV7-9,CASSLGEDTQYF,TGTGCCAGCAGCTTGGGTGAAGATACGCAGTATTTT
TRBJ2-3,NA,NA,TRBV13,CAISPLLSTDTQYF,TGTGCCATCAGCCCCCTTCTTAGCACAGATACCCAGTATTTT
TRBJ2-7,NA,few,TRBV7-2,CASSLRGMSSYEQYF,TGTGCCAGCAGCTTGAGGGGTATGAGCTCCTACGAGCAGTACTTC
TRBJ2-1,TRBD2,many,TRBV11-2,CASSLEVAGGNNEQFF,TGTGCCAGCAGCTTAGAGGTAGCGGGGGGGAACAATGAGCAGTTCTTC
TRBJ1-6,NA,few,TRBV28,CASSFPLDSYNSPLHF,TGTGCCAGCAGTTTTCCCCTTGACAGTTATAATTCACCCCTCCACTTT
TRBJ2-1,TRBD2,many,TRBV7-3,CASSLSRLAGGAGRSSYNEQFF,TGTGCCAGCAGCTTAAGCCGACTAGCGGGAGGGGCGGGCCGTAGCTCCTACAATGAGCAGTTCTTC
TRBJ1-2,NA,many,TRBV20-1,CSARAAGSRSYTF,TGCAGTGCTAGAGCTGCGGGTAGTAGAAGCTACACCTTC
TRBJ2-2,TRBD1,many,TRBV5-1,CASSLGQGNTGELFF,TGCGCCAGCAGCTTGGGACAGGGGAACACCGGGGAGCTGTTTTTT
TRBJ2-2,NA,many,TRBV9,CASSPFRGPGTGELFF,TGTGCCAGCAGCCCTTTTCGGGGGCCAGGGACCGGGGAGCTGTTTTTT
TRBJ1-5,TRBD1,many,TRBV29-1,CSVATGTGQPQHF,TGCAGCGTAGCTACAGGGACAGGCCAGCCCCAGCATTTT
TRBJ2-3,TRBD2,many,TRBV10-3,CAISVYGGRSTDTQYF,TGTGCCATCAGTGTTTACGGCGGGAGGAGCACAGATACGCAGTATTTT
TRBJ1-2,TRBD1,many,TRBV5-1,CASSPQGTGNYGYTF,TGCGCCAGCAGCCCACAGGGGACAGGGAACTATGGCTACACCTTC
TRBJ1-1,TRBD1,few,TRBV11-2,CASSLVAGTGGSTKAFF,TGTGCCAGCAGCTTAGTAGCCGGGACAGGGGGATCCACTAAAGCTTTCTTT
TRBJ2-1,TRBD2,many,TRBV12-3/TRBV12-4,CASSPTSGNEQFF,TGTGCCAGCAGTCCAACTAGCGGGAATGAGCAGTTCTTC
TRBJ2-5,TRBD2,NA,TRBV20-1,CSARGGAPQETQYF,TGCAGTGCCCGCGGGGGTGCACCCCAAGAGACCCAGTACTTC
TRBJ2-5,TRBD2,many,TRBV20-1,CSAMTSAETQYF,TGCAGTGCTATGACTAGCGCAGAGACCCAGTACTTC
TRBJ2-1,TRBD2,NA,TRBV7-3,CASSLGLAAYNGQFF,TGTGCCAGCAGCCTGGGACTAGCTGCCTACAATGGGCAGTTCTTC
TRBJ2-7,NA,NA,TRBV7-2,CATSDIGYEQYF,TGTGCCACCAGCGATATAGGCTACGAGCAGTACTTC